A selection of T cell receptor beta chains follows, all from one sample in a study of T cell changes during pregnancy in multiple sclerosis. Here immunoSEQ multiplex PCR was the method, and the copy in TCRdb shows in-frame clones only, minus some. Here the sample spans tens of thousands of clones, 90% to 95% being singletons. This sample comprised CD8+ T cells from peripheral blood mononuclear cells, obtained in the second trimester of pregnancy. The receptors shown here come from a female donor with multiple sclerosis, enrolled in a pregnancy study. The CDR3 runs from the conserved cysteine through the conserved F or W. Each record gives: D gene, J gene, CDR3 length, clone size, V gene, CDR3 protein, CDR3 DNA. The D gene is left open where the match is weak. A row's size may be missing; if present it is once, few, many or a size class.

d_gene: NA; j_gene: TRBJ2-1; len: 12; abundance: NA; v_gene: TRBV5-1; CDR3aa: CASSANTYEQFF; CDR3nt: TGCGCCAGCAGCGCTAATACTTATGAGCAGTTCTTC
d_gene: NA; j_gene: TRBJ2-5; len: 14; abundance: NA; v_gene: TRBV7-8; CDR3aa: CASSRRQLQETQYF; CDR3nt: TGTGCCAGCAGCCGGAGACAGCTTCAAGAGACCCAGTACTTC
d_gene: NA; j_gene: TRBJ1-2; len: 13; abundance: NA; v_gene: TRBV5-6; CDR3aa: CASTPGVDYGYTF; CDR3nt: TGTGCCAGCACCCCCGGGGTCGACTATGGCTACACCTTC
d_gene: NA; j_gene: TRBJ2-1; len: 10; abundance: NA; v_gene: TRBV29-1; CDR3aa: CSVRRNEQFF; CDR3nt: TGCAGCGTTAGGAGGAATGAGCAGTTCTTC
d_gene: NA; j_gene: TRBJ1-2; len: 13; abundance: NA; v_gene: TRBV7-2; CDR3aa: CASTPTGFYGYTF; CDR3nt: TGTGCCAGCACTCCCACGGGGTTTTATGGCTACACCTTC
d_gene: TRBD2; j_gene: TRBJ2-7; len: 13; abundance: NA; v_gene: TRBV5-4; CDR3aa: CASSLAGVNEQYF; CDR3nt: TGTGCCAGCAGTTTAGCGGGAGTGAACGAGCAGTACTTC
d_gene: TRBD1; j_gene: TRBJ1-2; len: 13; abundance: NA; v_gene: TRBV27; CDR3aa: CASSLDRAGGYTF; CDR3nt: TGTGCCAGCAGTTTGGACAGGGCGGGCGGCTACACCTTC
d_gene: NA; j_gene: TRBJ2-7; len: 13; abundance: NA; v_gene: TRBV11-2; CDR3aa: CASSLVTVSEQYF; CDR3nt: TGTGCCAGCAGCCTAGTAACAGTGAGTGAGCAGTACTTC
d_gene: NA; j_gene: TRBJ2-7; len: 15; abundance: NA; v_gene: TRBV4-3; CDR3aa: CASSQSSGHLTEQYF; CDR3nt: TGCGCCAGCAGCCAAAGTTCGGGACACTTGACCGAGCAGTACTTC
d_gene: NA; j_gene: TRBJ1-2; len: 15; abundance: NA; v_gene: TRBV30; CDR3aa: CAWSGVLDRSYGYTF; CDR3nt: TGTGCCTGGAGTGGGGTATTAGACAGGAGCTATGGCTACACCTTC
d_gene: NA; j_gene: TRBJ2-7; len: 15; abundance: NA; v_gene: TRBV28; CDR3aa: CASSYQLGVLREQYF; CDR3nt: TGTGCCAGCAGTTACCAATTAGGGGTATTACGAGAGCAGTACTTC
d_gene: TRBD2; j_gene: TRBJ2-7; len: 12; abundance: NA; v_gene: TRBV6-6; CDR3aa: CASSLLADEQYF; CDR3nt: TGTGCCAGCAGTTTACTAGCGGACGAGCAGTACTTC
d_gene: NA; j_gene: TRBJ1-2; len: 15; abundance: NA; v_gene: TRBV6-5; CDR3aa: CASSYSSSGVSGYTF; CDR3nt: TGTGCCAGCAGTTACTCGAGTAGCGGGGTTTCTGGCTACACCTTC
d_gene: TRBD2; j_gene: TRBJ2-2; len: 19; abundance: NA; v_gene: TRBV19; CDR3aa: CASTPLAGGPGLSPGELFF; CDR3nt: TGTGCCAGTACCCCACTAGCGGGAGGGCCTGGATTGTCCCCCGGGGAGCTGTTTTTT
d_gene: TRBD2; j_gene: TRBJ2-3; len: 15; abundance: NA; v_gene: TRBV4-2; CDR3aa: CASSRSGGASDTQYF; CDR3nt: TGTGCCAGCAGCCGAAGCGGGGGGGCATCAGATACGCAGTATTTT
d_gene: NA; j_gene: TRBJ1-1; len: 15; abundance: NA; v_gene: TRBV7-8; CDR3aa: CASSLVEGLGTEAFF; CDR3nt: TGTGCCAGCAGCTTAGTGGAGGGGCTGGGGACTGAAGCTTTCTTT
d_gene: TRBD1; j_gene: TRBJ1-2; len: 17; abundance: NA; v_gene: TRBV5-4; CDR3aa: CASSLGQGAPYFYGYTF; CDR3nt: TGTGCCAGCAGCTTGGGACAGGGGGCTCCATATTTCTATGGCTACACCTTC
d_gene: TRBD2; j_gene: TRBJ2-5; len: 14; abundance: NA; v_gene: TRBV7-8; CDR3aa: CASSILAVQETQYF; CDR3nt: TGTGCCAGCAGTATTCTAGCGGTTCAGGAGACCCAGTACTTC
d_gene: NA; j_gene: TRBJ1-1; len: 13; abundance: few; v_gene: TRBV27; CDR3aa: CASSLYQGMGAFF; CDR3nt: TGTGCCAGCAGTTTATATCAGGGGATGGGAGCTTTCTTT
d_gene: TRBD1; j_gene: TRBJ1-3; len: 14; abundance: NA; v_gene: TRBV19; CDR3aa: CASSPGTGGGTIYF; CDR3nt: TGTGCCAGTAGTCCGGGGACAGGGGGGGGCACCATATATTTT
d_gene: NA; j_gene: TRBJ1-5; len: 13; abundance: NA; v_gene: TRBV7-9; CDR3aa: CASSLTGNQPQHF; CDR3nt: TGTGCCAGCAGCTTAACAGGCAATCAGCCCCAGCATTTT
d_gene: TRBD1; j_gene: TRBJ2-1; len: 15; abundance: NA; v_gene: TRBV7-9; CDR3aa: CASSLVFGTDNEQFF; CDR3nt: TGTGCCAGCAGCTTAGTTTTTGGGACAGACAATGAGCAGTTCTTC
d_gene: NA; j_gene: TRBJ2-6; len: 15; abundance: NA; v_gene: TRBV6-5; CDR3aa: CASSLGGSGANVLTF; CDR3nt: TGTGCCAGCAGTCTGGGGGGTTCTGGGGCCAACGTCCTGACTTTC
d_gene: TRBD1; j_gene: TRBJ1-5; len: 17; abundance: NA; v_gene: TRBV15; CDR3aa: CATTRDRVSKGNQPQHF; CDR3nt: TGTGCCACGACCAGGGACAGGGTTTCGAAGGGCAATCAGCCCCAGCATTTT
d_gene: NA; j_gene: TRBJ2-1; len: 17; abundance: NA; v_gene: TRBV7-9; CDR3aa: CASIGGSGSSSYNEQFF; CDR3nt: TGTGCCAGCATTGGGGGGTCCGGTTCTAGCTCCTACAATGAGCAGTTCTTC
d_gene: TRBD2; j_gene: TRBJ2-7; len: 15; abundance: NA; v_gene: TRBV29-1; CDR3aa: CSVEGSSGGFYEQYF; CDR3nt: TGCAGCGTTGAAGGTTCGAGCGGGGGGTTCTACGAGCAGTACTTC
d_gene: TRBD2; j_gene: TRBJ2-3; len: 16; abundance: NA; v_gene: TRBV5-1; CDR3aa: CASSLGLTSGPDTQYF; CDR3nt: TGCGCCAGCAGCTTGGGACTAACTAGCGGGCCAGATACGCAGTATTTT
d_gene: TRBD1; j_gene: TRBJ1-2; len: 14; abundance: few; v_gene: TRBV19; CDR3aa: CASSLGQGAYGYTF; CDR3nt: TGTGCCAGTAGCCTGGGACAGGGGGCTTATGGCTACACCTTC
d_gene: NA; j_gene: TRBJ2-7; len: 14; abundance: NA; v_gene: TRBV7-9; CDR3aa: CASSLDSSSYEQYF; CDR3nt: TGTGCCAGCAGCCTTGACAGTAGCTCCTACGAGCAGTACTTC
d_gene: NA; j_gene: TRBJ1-6; len: 16; abundance: NA; v_gene: TRBV7-9; CDR3aa: CASSLQGLSYNSPLHF; CDR3nt: TGTGCCAGCAGTTTACAGGGACTCTCCTATAATTCACCCCTCCACTTT
d_gene: TRBD1; j_gene: TRBJ1-1; len: 14; abundance: NA; v_gene: TRBV9; CDR3aa: CASSIGTGGTEAFF; CDR3nt: TGTGCCAGCAGCATTGGGACAGGGGGCACTGAAGCTTTCTTT
d_gene: NA; j_gene: TRBJ2-7; len: 14; abundance: NA; v_gene: TRBV5-6; CDR3aa: CASSSGLFFYEQYF; CDR3nt: TGTGCCAGCAGCTCGGGACTCTTTTTCTACGAGCAGTACTTC
d_gene: TRBD1; j_gene: TRBJ1-3; len: 15; abundance: NA; v_gene: TRBV9; CDR3aa: CASSVAGTGGNTIYF; CDR3nt: TGTGCCAGCAGCGTAGCCGGGACAGGTGGAAACACCATATATTTT
d_gene: NA; j_gene: TRBJ2-7; len: 12; abundance: NA; v_gene: TRBV7-9; CDR3aa: CASSLVPDEQYF; CDR3nt: TGTGCCAGCAGCTTAGTTCCGGACGAGCAGTACTTC
d_gene: NA; j_gene: TRBJ2-1; len: 13; abundance: NA; v_gene: TRBV27; CDR3aa: CASSLSLGLEQFF; CDR3nt: TGTGCCAGCAGTTTGTCACTGGGACTCGAGCAGTTCTTC
d_gene: TRBD2; j_gene: TRBJ2-1; len: 17; abundance: NA; v_gene: TRBV10-3; CDR3aa: CAISVGLAGSSYNEQFF; CDR3nt: TGTGCCATCAGTGTGGGACTAGCGGGAAGTTCCTACAATGAGCAGTTCTTC
d_gene: NA; j_gene: TRBJ2-2; len: 11; abundance: NA; v_gene: TRBV19; CDR3aa: CASSISGELFF; CDR3nt: TGTGCCAGTAGTATCTCCGGGGAGCTGTTTTTT
d_gene: TRBD1; j_gene: TRBJ2-3; len: 17; abundance: NA; v_gene: TRBV4-2; CDR3aa: CASSPLLDRGATDTQYF; CDR3nt: TGTGCCAGCAGCCCGCTACTCGACAGGGGCGCAACAGATACGCAGTATTTT
d_gene: NA; j_gene: TRBJ2-1; len: 13; abundance: few; v_gene: TRBV29-1; CDR3aa: CSVEPPGYNEQFF; CDR3nt: TGCAGCGTTGAACCTCCAGGCTACAATGAGCAGTTCTTC
d_gene: NA; j_gene: TRBJ1-1; len: 13; abundance: NA; v_gene: TRBV6-5; CDR3aa: CASSASTGTEAFF; CDR3nt: TGTGCCAGCAGTGCCTCCACAGGCACTGAAGCTTTCTTT
d_gene: NA; j_gene: TRBJ2-7; len: 11; abundance: NA; v_gene: TRBV14; CDR3aa: CASSPVYEQYF; CDR3nt: TGTGCCAGCAGCCCTGTCTACGAGCAGTACTTC
d_gene: TRBD2; j_gene: TRBJ2-7; len: 17; abundance: NA; v_gene: TRBV4-1; CDR3aa: CASSHTLREGASYEQYF; CDR3nt: TGCGCCAGCAGCCACACTCTTCGGGAGGGAGCCTCCTACGAGCAGTACTTC
d_gene: NA; j_gene: TRBJ2-2; len: 14; abundance: NA; v_gene: TRBV4-2; CDR3aa: CASSQGDSWAELFF; CDR3nt: TGTGCCAGCAGCCAAGGGGACTCCTGGGCGGAGCTGTTTTTT
d_gene: TRBD1; j_gene: TRBJ2-3; len: 15; abundance: NA; v_gene: TRBV2; CDR3aa: CASRGDRLSTDTQYF; CDR3nt: TGTGCCAGCAGAGGGGACAGACTTAGCACAGATACGCAGTATTTT
d_gene: TRBD2; j_gene: TRBJ2-3; len: 17; abundance: NA; v_gene: TRBV7-9; CDR3aa: CASSPAGAGGSTDTQYF; CDR3nt: TGTGCCAGCAGCCCCGCCGGGGCGGGAGGCAGCACAGATACGCAGTATTTT
d_gene: TRBD1; j_gene: TRBJ1-2; len: 14; abundance: NA; v_gene: TRBV27; CDR3aa: CASRQGSLAYGYTF; CDR3nt: TGTGCCAGCAGACAGGGGTCCCTTGCTTATGGCTACACCTTC
d_gene: NA; j_gene: TRBJ1-5; len: 14; abundance: NA; v_gene: TRBV27; CDR3aa: CASQEGLGNQPQHF; CDR3nt: TGTGCCAGCCAGGAGGGGCTCGGCAATCAGCCCCAGCATTTT
d_gene: TRBD1; j_gene: TRBJ1-4; len: 15; abundance: NA; v_gene: TRBV7-8; CDR3aa: CASSLVRRTGRKLFF; CDR3nt: TGTGCCAGCAGCTTAGTCCGTCGGACAGGGAGGAAACTGTTTTTT
d_gene: NA; j_gene: TRBJ1-3; len: 11; abundance: once; v_gene: TRBV2; CDR3aa: CATHSGNTIYF; CDR3nt: TGTGCCACCCACTCTGGAAACACCATATATTTT
d_gene: NA; j_gene: TRBJ2-5; len: 14; abundance: NA; v_gene: TRBV19; CDR3aa: CASSIQLYQETQYF; CDR3nt: TGTGCCAGTAGTATACAACTGTACCAAGAGACCCAGTACTTC
d_gene: TRBD1; j_gene: TRBJ2-7; len: 17; abundance: NA; v_gene: TRBV18; CDR3aa: CASSRDRGEGSSYEQYF; CDR3nt: TGTGCCAGCTCACGCGACAGGGGGGAAGGTTCTTCCTACGAGCAGTACTTC
d_gene: NA; j_gene: TRBJ2-7; len: 13; abundance: NA; v_gene: TRBV5-5; CDR3aa: CASSLEGVYEQYF; CDR3nt: TGTGCCAGCAGCTTGGAGGGGGTCTACGAGCAGTACTTC
d_gene: TRBD2; j_gene: TRBJ2-5; len: 15; abundance: NA; v_gene: TRBV9; CDR3aa: CASSDGTSNRETQYF; CDR3nt: TGTGCCAGCAGCGACGGGACTAGTAATAGGGAGACCCAGTACTTC
d_gene: TRBD2; j_gene: TRBJ2-1; len: 14; abundance: NA; v_gene: TRBV6-5; CDR3aa: CASSPGTSGLVGFF; CDR3nt: TGTGCCAGCAGTCCAGGGACTAGCGGTTTGGTGGGGTTCTTC
d_gene: NA; j_gene: TRBJ1-2; len: 15; abundance: NA; v_gene: TRBV6-1; CDR3aa: CASSDFKENHYGYTF; CDR3nt: TGTGCCAGCAGTGATTTCAAGGAGAACCACTATGGCTACACCTTC
d_gene: NA; j_gene: TRBJ2-5; len: 15; abundance: NA; v_gene: TRBV6-1; CDR3aa: CASSEAVGSQETQYF; CDR3nt: TGTGCCAGCAGTGAAGCCGTAGGGAGCCAAGAGACCCAGTACTTC
d_gene: TRBD1; j_gene: TRBJ1-1; len: 13; abundance: few; v_gene: TRBV2; CDR3aa: CASSGDRGSEAFF; CDR3nt: TGTGCCAGCAGTGGGGACAGGGGTTCTGAAGCTTTCTTT
d_gene: TRBD2; j_gene: TRBJ2-1; len: 15; abundance: NA; v_gene: TRBV5-1; CDR3aa: CASSPGTSGRTEQFF; CDR3nt: TGCGCCAGCAGCCCGGGGACTAGCGGGAGGACTGAGCAGTTCTTC